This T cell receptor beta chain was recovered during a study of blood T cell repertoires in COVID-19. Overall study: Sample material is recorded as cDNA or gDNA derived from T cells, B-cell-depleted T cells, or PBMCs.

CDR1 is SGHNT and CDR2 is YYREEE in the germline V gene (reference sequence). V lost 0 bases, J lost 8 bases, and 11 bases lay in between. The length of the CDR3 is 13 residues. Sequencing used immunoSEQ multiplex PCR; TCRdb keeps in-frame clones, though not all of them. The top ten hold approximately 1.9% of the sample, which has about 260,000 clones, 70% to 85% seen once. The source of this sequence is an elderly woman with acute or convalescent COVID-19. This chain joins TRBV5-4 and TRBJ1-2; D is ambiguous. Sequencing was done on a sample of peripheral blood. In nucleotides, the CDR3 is TGTGCCAGCAGCTTGGCCCAGCCTAGAGGCTACACCTTC. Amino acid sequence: CASSLAQPRGYTF.